Following are 22 T cell receptor beta chains from one sample sequenced in a study of CD8+CD57+ T cells in acquired aplastic anemia. TCR beta VDJ and CDR3 were profiled, and genomic DNA was the template. Using its own MiXCR run on the reads, TCRdb lists one record per CDR3 protein. The repertoire has 250,000 to 300,000 distinct CDR3 sequences, roughly 50% of them found once; the top ten carry less than 10%. What was sequenced was sorted CD4+, CD8+, or CD8+CD57+ T cells (not recorded which) from PBMCs. All receptors come from a human donor with severe aplastic anemia or a healthy control (not recorded which).

The V and J genes are TRBV7-9 and TRBJ2-1; tentative D call: TRBD2 (5 bases). The V gene lost 5 bases and the J gene lost 10 bases, with 9 bases spanning the gap. This CDR3 region has 11 residues. Germline values: CDR1 SEHNR, CDR2 FQNEAQ (reference sequence). The CDR3: CASSPRLEQFF. CDR3 DNA: TGTGCCAGCAGCCCACGACTAGAGCAGTTCTTC.

This clonotype was detected many times. This chain joins TRBV20-1 and TRBJ2-1, with D perhaps assigned TRBD1 or TRBD2 (5 bases each). V was cut by 3 bases and J by 6 bases, with 21 bases left in between. From germline, CDR1 is DFQATT and CDR2 SNEGSKA (reference sequence). The CDR3 is 16 amino acids. The CDR3 nucleotides are TGCAGTGCTAGCCGGGACCCAGGGTTTGGAGGCAATGAGCAGTTCTTC. This sequence encodes CSASRDPGFGGNEQFF.

The chain employs TRBV5-1 and TRBJ2-6; possibly TRBD1 for D (6 bases). Germline CDR1 and CDR2: SGHRS and YFSETQ. Trimming pared 1 base from V and 4 bases from J, leaving 12 bases between. The CDR3 has 16 amino acids. For the CDR3, the DNA is TGCGCCAGCAGCTTGTTCCCAGGGGCCGGGGCCAACGTCCTGACTTTC. It encodes CASSLFPGAGANVLTF.

Here the CDR3 DNA reads TGTGCCAGCAGTCCCAGGGGGCATGAGCAGTTCTTC. As protein: CASSPRGHEQFF. The chain has TRBV2 and TRBJ2-1, with 8 bases identical to TRBD1. Germline V gives CDR1 SNHLY, CDR2 FYNNEI. This CDR3 is built from 12 residues. The V segment lost 5 bases and the J segment 8 bases; nucleotides outside the gene matches: 2.

The rearrangement links TRBV20-1 to TRBJ2-7; the D is unclear. CDR3 length: 12 residues. The ends were cut back, 0 bases at V and 7 bases at J, with 10 bases in the middle. Germline assignment: CDR1 DFQATT and CDR2 SNEGSKA (reference sequence). CDR3 sequence reads: CSAREAREEQYF. The CDR3 nucleotides read TGCAGTGCTAGAGAGGCGAGAGAAGAGCAGTACTTC.

With regard to this clonotype: Relative to the germline gene, one junction end is altered; a read error may explain this. The rearrangement joins TRBV12-5 to TRBJ2-1, with D tentatively TRBD2 (6 bases). Germline V gives CDR1 LGHNT, CDR2 FRNRAP. This CDR3 spans 13 amino acids. The CDR3 sequence: CASGLDILAEQFF. CDR3 sequence (DNA): TGTGCCAGTGGTTTGGATATACTAGCTGAGCAGTTCTTC.

Many counts were recorded for this clonotype. V gene TRBV5-8 combines with J gene TRBJ1-1; D is unclear. Germline-derived CDR1 and CDR2 are SGHTS and YDEGEE. Trimming left V 0 bases short and J 2 bases short, with 11 bases between. The CDR3 runs 15 residues. CDR3 DNA sequence: TGTGCCAGCAGCTTGGCCATCGCAGGAAACACTGAAGCTTTCTTT. This gives the protein CASSLAIAGNTEAFF.

The chain couples TRBV12-3 or TRBV12-4 to TRBJ1-1; tentatively, D is TRBD1 (5 bases). Between the trimmed V and J ends, which lost 3 bases and 10 bases, there was a span of 12 bases. The CDR3 loop spans 12 amino acids. This CDR3 reads CASSFGAGGAFF. CDR3 bases: TGTGCCAGCAGTTTCGGGGCTGGGGGAGCTTTCTTT.

This clonotype has at least ten counts. For the CDR3, the DNA is TGTGCCAGCAGCGTAGGGACAGGAAGGAGTGATCAGCCCCAGCATTTT. It specifies CASSVGTGRSDQPQHF. The chain employs TRBV9 and TRBJ1-5, with 7 nucleotides matching TRBD1. V gave up 0 bases and J gave up 5 bases; unmatched junction bases: 8. CDR1 and CDR2 from the germline V gene are SGDLS and YYNGEE. The CDR3 runs to 16 residues.

The chain carries TRBV25-1 and TRBJ2-2; 7 bases match TRBD1. Germline V gene data show CDR1 as MGHDK and CDR2 as SYGVNS. The V and J ends lost 4 bases and 10 bases, in that order; junction bases with no gene match: 3. The CDR3 consists of 12 residues. This chain's CDR3 is CASSAGQTELFF. CDR3 in DNA: TGTGCCAGCAGTGCGGGACAGACGGAGCTGTTTTTT.

The rearrangement joins TRBV24-1 to TRBJ2-2; D tentatively reads TRBD1 or TRBD2 (5 bases each). V was cut by 11 bases and J by 0 bases, with 18 bases left in between. CDR3 size: 16 residues. CDR1 and CDR2 (germline): KGHDR, SFDVKD. The CDR3 bases are TGTGCCAGCGATTCCGGGACCGGATCGAACACCGGGGAGCTGTTTTTT. Translated: CASDSGTGSNTGELFF.

This rearrangement joins TRBV19 to TRBJ1-1, with D perhaps matching TRBD1 (6 bases). Trimming pared 5 bases from V and 5 bases from J, leaving 15 bases between. The CDR3 totals 14 residues. Germline loops: CDR1 LNHDA, CDR2 SQIVND (reference sequence). CDR3 sequence reads: CASSWDTRVTEAFF. The CDR3 DNA sequence: TGTGCCAGTAGTTGGGACACGCGTGTTACTGAAGCTTTCTTT.

This clonotype was recorded a few times. The rearrangement links TRBV7-6 to TRBJ1-4; D is unresolved. The ends were cut back, 4 bases at V and 4 bases at J, with 7 bases in the middle. Germline CDR1 reads SGHVS; CDR2 reads FNYEAQ. The CDR3 is made up of 13 amino acids. DNA of the CDR3: TGTGCCAGCAGCTACCCCGTTAATGAAAAACTGTTTTTT. It encodes CASSYPVNEKLFF.

The V and J genes are TRBV12-3 or TRBV12-4 and TRBJ2-5, with a tentative D call TRBD1 (6 bases). There are 13 residues in the CDR3. V was shortened by 10 bases and J by 2 bases, with 14 bases between the two germline ends. The CDR3: CATGRTAQETQYF. The CDR3 region has the DNA TGTGCCACCGGCAGGACAGCGCAAGAGACCCAGTACTTC.

The CDR3 nucleotides read TGTGCCAGCAGCTTAGCGCCGGGGAACTACCTCCAAGAGACCCAGTACTTC. Protein product: CASSLAPGNYLQETQYF. The chain recombines TRBV7-6 with TRBJ2-5; D possibly corresponds to TRBD2 (5 bases). CDR1 is SGHVS, CDR2 FNYEAQ, per germline. CDR3 length equals 17 residues. V was clipped by 0 bases and J by 1 base, with 15 bases between them. The full variable domain, with the rest looked up from reference TRBV7-6 and TRBJ2-5, is GAGVSQSPRYKVTKRGQDVALRCDPISGHVSLYWYRQALGQGPEFLTYFNYEAQQDKSGLPNDRFSAERPEGSISTLTIQRTEQRDSAMYRCASSLAPGNYLQETQYFGPGTRLLVL.

The chain employs TRBV12-3 or TRBV12-4 and TRBJ2-5, with no clear D. This CDR3 contains 12 residues. The ends were cut back, 1 base at V and 6 bases at J, with 6 bases in the middle. The CDR3 DNA sequence: TGTGCCAGCAGTTTAGGGCGGCAGACCCAGTACTTC. Amino acids: CASSLGRQTQYF.

This clonotype has a count of ten or more. The chain has TRBV9 and TRBJ1-2; possibly TRBD1 for D (5 bases). Germline CDR1 reads SGDLS; CDR2 reads YYNGEE. The V gene lost 0 bases and the J gene lost 0 bases, with 18 bases spanning the gap. The CDR3 is 18 amino acids. Here the CDR3 DNA reads TGTGCCAGCAGCGTAGAGGCGGTCAGTCCAGGGCCTAACTATGGCTACACCTTC. Its translation: CASSVEAVSPGPNYGYTF.

This clonotype was counted at least ten times. The V and J genes are TRBV12-3 or TRBV12-4 and TRBJ1-5, with a tentative D call TRBD1 (5 bases). V was clipped by 1 base and J by 11 bases, with 15 bases between them. This CDR3 has 14 residues. CDR3 nucleotide sequence: TGTGCCAGCAGTTTAGGACAGCCCCCATGGACCCAGCATTTT. Translation: CASSLGQPPWTQHF.

This rearrangement joins TRBV18 to TRBJ2-7; TRBD1 is a possible D gene (5 bases). This CDR3 has 14 amino acids. Trimming removed 0 bases at V and 6 bases at J, with 12 bases between. Germline CDR1 and CDR2: KGHSH and LQKENI. This CDR3 is CASSPPTRASEQYF. CDR3 in DNA: TGTGCCAGCTCACCACCGACCAGGGCTAGCGAGCAGTACTTC.

This chain uses TRBV12-3 or TRBV12-4 with TRBJ1-2, with D perhaps matching TRBD1 (5 bases). V lost 3 bases to trimming and J lost 5 bases, with 19 bases between them. The CDR3 has 16 residues. The CDR3 region is CASSFSGQGRAYGYTF. The CDR3 nucleotides read TGTGCCAGCAGTTTTTCGGGGCAGGGTAGGGCATATGGCTACACCTTC.

The V gene is TRBV2, the J gene TRBJ2-7; D is perhaps TRBD1 (5 bases). Germline V CDR1 and CDR2: SNHLY, FYNNEI. The germline V and J ends were trimmed by 7 bases and 6 bases, with 13 bases remaining between them. The CDR3 has 12 amino acids. CDR3: CASNTGRVEQYF. CDR3 sequence (DNA): TGTGCCAGCAATACGGGCAGGGTCGAGCAGTACTTC.

Only a few counts were recorded for this clonotype. V gene TRBV20-1 combines with J gene TRBJ1-5; TRBD1 matches at 7 bases. Germline V gene data show CDR1 as DFQATT and CDR2 as SNEGSKA (reference sequence). The CDR3 is 14 residues long. V gave up 3 bases and J gave up 7 bases; unmatched junction bases: 9. CDR3 amino acids: CSARDGTAGQPQHF. The DNA for the CDR3 is TGCAGTGCTAGGGACGGGACAGCGGGCCAGCCCCAGCATTTT.